Listed below are T cell receptor beta chains from one sample, sequenced in a study of shared clonotypes between healthy human individuals. Method: immunoSEQ multiplex PCR; TCRdb's copy keeps in-frame clones and lacks some. The sample carries over a million clones, about 76% recorded once. The specimen sequenced was memory CD4+ T cells sorted from blood. These receptors originate from a man between 18 and 29 years old in good health. CDR3s leave out the opening cysteine and the closing phenylalanine or tryptophan. Fields, in order: CDR3 protein, V gene, J gene.

CDR3aa: ASSMIGGQPQH
v_gene: TRBV19
j_gene: TRBJ1-5

CDR3aa: ASSPRQGTSYEQY
v_gene: TRBV5-1
j_gene: NA

CDR3aa: ASSRDGGDEQY
v_gene: TRBV13
j_gene: TRBJ2-7

CDR3aa: ACIRDRGWQF
v_gene: TRBV30
j_gene: TRBJ2-1

CDR3aa: ASSSWGRSTDTQY
v_gene: TRBV7-9
j_gene: TRBJ2-3

CDR3aa: ASGPGSSYNEQF
v_gene: TRBV12-5
j_gene: TRBJ2-1

CDR3aa: ASSWTVDSEAF
v_gene: TRBV7-2
j_gene: TRBJ1-1

CDR3aa: ASSQSYNEQF
v_gene: TRBV28
j_gene: TRBJ2-1

CDR3aa: ASSLATGNSPLH
v_gene: TRBV7-9
j_gene: TRBJ1-6

CDR3aa: ASSQTDPYEQY
v_gene: TRBV4-1
j_gene: NA

CDR3aa: ASTALIYGHT
v_gene: TRBV6-7
j_gene: TRBJ1-2

CDR3aa: ASSLIWGGEQY
v_gene: TRBV7-3
j_gene: TRBJ2-7

CDR3aa: ASSGTAQNIQY
v_gene: TRBV6-1
j_gene: TRBJ2-4

CDR3aa: ASSAPGQGFEQY
v_gene: TRBV6-7
j_gene: TRBJ2-7

CDR3aa: ASSPGGSQREQY
v_gene: TRBV7-9
j_gene: TRBJ2-7

CDR3aa: ASSLGLDMNTEAF
v_gene: TRBV5-1
j_gene: TRBJ1-1

CDR3aa: ASSGRGDTQY
v_gene: TRBV7-2
j_gene: TRBJ2-3

CDR3aa: ASSYSGLGAF
v_gene: TRBV6-6
j_gene: TRBJ1-1

CDR3aa: AWSLMTGYIGELF
v_gene: TRBV30
j_gene: TRBJ2-2

CDR3aa: ASSPTNSGGASGFGYGYT
v_gene: TRBV14
j_gene: TRBJ1-2

CDR3aa: AISESRGGQPQH
v_gene: TRBV10-3
j_gene: TRBJ1-5

CDR3aa: ASSEYGTHIKNEQF
v_gene: TRBV25-1
j_gene: TRBJ2-1

CDR3aa: ASSQILAGATDTQY
v_gene: TRBV4-1
j_gene: TRBJ2-3

CDR3aa: ASSPGDRANSPLH
v_gene: TRBV7-9
j_gene: TRBJ1-6

CDR3aa: ASSQGAGVVGGELF
v_gene: TRBV4-3
j_gene: TRBJ2-2

CDR3aa: ASSQVSLAGVTQY
v_gene: TRBV4-2
j_gene: TRBJ2-5

CDR3aa: ASSSARHYEQY
v_gene: TRBV10-2
j_gene: TRBJ2-7

CDR3aa: ASSYSNGNYGYT
v_gene: TRBV6-5
j_gene: TRBJ1-2

CDR3aa: AWGSSSYNEQF
v_gene: TRBV30
j_gene: TRBJ2-1

CDR3aa: ASSLAGGTAYNEQF
v_gene: TRBV10-2
j_gene: TRBJ2-1

CDR3aa: ASVLNRTGVHEQF
v_gene: TRBV7-8
j_gene: TRBJ2-1

CDR3aa: ASSFTGGDNSPLH
v_gene: TRBV7-9
j_gene: TRBJ1-6

CDR3aa: ASSSGNTGELF
v_gene: TRBV7-6
j_gene: TRBJ2-2

CDR3aa: ASSSGTDYGYT
v_gene: TRBV18
j_gene: TRBJ1-2

CDR3aa: ASSEEHIEAF
v_gene: TRBV2
j_gene: TRBJ1-1

CDR3aa: ASSIDGTSGGRMAQY
v_gene: TRBV19
j_gene: TRBJ2-5

CDR3aa: ASSLNPVNTGELF
v_gene: TRBV5-1
j_gene: TRBJ2-2

CDR3aa: ASGLAKTYEQY
v_gene: TRBV11-2
j_gene: TRBJ2-7

CDR3aa: ASSNRQGGEQY
v_gene: TRBV11-2
j_gene: TRBJ2-7

CDR3aa: ASSADFIYEQY
v_gene: TRBV2
j_gene: TRBJ2-7

CDR3aa: ASSEWGPGNTIY
v_gene: TRBV25-1
j_gene: TRBJ1-3

CDR3aa: ASSMGTGGYGYT
v_gene: TRBV28
j_gene: TRBJ1-2

CDR3aa: ASSQDILGASADTQY
v_gene: TRBV4-1
j_gene: TRBJ2-3

CDR3aa: ASSVVSGGVRTQY
v_gene: TRBV9
j_gene: TRBJ2-3

CDR3aa: ASSLATGINYGYT
v_gene: TRBV5-5
j_gene: TRBJ1-2

CDR3aa: AISRDSIEAF
v_gene: TRBV10-3
j_gene: TRBJ1-1

CDR3aa: ASSVGQGLYGYT
v_gene: TRBV2
j_gene: TRBJ1-2

CDR3aa: ASSRAMTGQGNQPQH
v_gene: TRBV27
j_gene: TRBJ1-5

CDR3aa: ASSRDRLEQY
v_gene: TRBV6-5
j_gene: TRBJ2-7

CDR3aa: ASSEGGSHQY
v_gene: TRBV2
j_gene: TRBJ2-7

CDR3aa: ASSQEVTVSYEQY
v_gene: TRBV4-1
j_gene: TRBJ2-7

CDR3aa: ASSSRLEQY
v_gene: TRBV7-9
j_gene: NA

CDR3aa: ASSLGGAGLADTQY
v_gene: TRBV7-2
j_gene: TRBJ2-3

CDR3aa: ASSIGSGQETQY
v_gene: TRBV19
j_gene: TRBJ2-5

CDR3aa: ASTRLAGGSRDTQY
v_gene: TRBV27
j_gene: TRBJ2-3

CDR3aa: ATGRVEGEKLF
v_gene: TRBV10-3
j_gene: TRBJ1-4

CDR3aa: ASSPAGEAGYT
v_gene: TRBV18
j_gene: TRBJ1-2